The 28 T cell receptor beta chains given below trace back to one sample, sequenced in a study of blood T cells in healthy people across ages. Primed by a sample-barcoded 5' primer and a J-beta primer mix, a second PCR proceeded for about 6 to 11 cycles. A single record per CDR3 protein comes from TCRdb applying MiXCR to the 5' RACE reads. The table has about 780,000 distinct CDR3 sequences, about 42% seen once. The source material was blood. The receptors stem from a man aged 80 or over in good health.

The chain combines TRBV14 with TRBJ2-7; 10 nucleotides align to TRBD1. Germline-derived CDR1 and CDR2 are SGHDN and FVKESK. The CDR3 runs to 14 residues. The V segment lost 3 bases and the J segment 5 bases; nucleotides outside the gene matches: 4. CDR3 sequence reads: CASSQGQGFHEQYF. Written as DNA, the CDR3 is TGTGCCAGCAGCCAGGGACAGGGGTTCCACGAGCAGTACTTC. The complete variable domain, with remaining parts taken from reference TRBV14 and TRBJ2-7, reads EAGVTQFPSHSVIEKGQTVTLRCDPISGHDNLYWYRRVMGKEIKFLLHFVKESKQDESGMPNNRFLAERTGGTYSTLKVQPAELEDSGVYFCASSQGQGFHEQYFGPGTRLTVT.

This chain connects TRBV5-6 to TRBJ2-7, with D unclear. Deletions cut 4 bases from V and 7 bases from J, with 18 bases between. Germline values: CDR1 SGHDT, CDR2 YYEEEE. The length of the CDR3 is 14 residues. The CDR3 loop is CASSRAARRSEQYF. Written as DNA, the CDR3 is TGTGCCAGCAGCCGGGCCGCTAGACGGTCAGAGCAGTACTTC.

There are many counts of this clonotype. This may stem from a read error, because a much larger clone lies one nucleotide away. The chain joins TRBV20-1 to TRBJ2-5; no clear D gene. The V end lost 0 bases, the J end lost 11 bases, and 19 bases lay between the germline ends. The CDR3 length is 14 residues. Germline V gene data show CDR1 as DFQATT and CDR2 as SNEGSKA (reference sequence). CDR3 bases: TGCAGTGCTAGAGAGAGGACCCGGTACAATGAGCAGTACTTC. Translated, it gives CSARERTRYNEQYF.

The J gene is TRBJ2-7, the V gene TRBV11-2; 12 positions agree with TRBD2. With 5 bases clipped from V and 2 bases from J, the junction kept 7 bases outside the gene matches. Germline V gene sequence: CDR1 SGHAT, CDR2 FQNNGV. This CDR3 contains 16 residues. CDR3 residues: CASSGRLAGVPYEQYF. The CDR3 DNA reads as TGTGCCAGCAGCGGAAGACTAGCGGGGGTTCCCTACGAGCAGTACTTC.

V gene TRBV20-1 combines with J gene TRBJ2-1; 11 bases are a match to TRBD2. This CDR3 is 18 amino acids long. Germline V gene data show CDR1 as DFQATT and CDR2 as SNEGSKA (reference sequence). The V gene end was trimmed by 3 bases and the J gene end by 7 bases; junction bases not matched to a gene: 17. CDR3 protein: CSASDFNLAGGVRNEQFF. DNA of the CDR3: TGCAGTGCTAGTGACTTTAATCTAGCGGGAGGTGTTCGGAATGAGCAGTTCTTC.

V usage is TRBV6-6 and J usage is TRBJ1-4; 8 nucleotides agree with TRBD1. The V segment lost 2 bases and the J segment 0 bases; nucleotides outside the gene matches: 5. The CDR3 runs to 17 residues. Looked up from germline, CDR1 is MNHNY and CDR2 is SVGAGI (reference sequence). CDR3 in DNA: TGTGCCAGCAGTTACATACAGGGGGAAGCAACTAATGAAAAACTGTTTTTT. This translates into CASSYIQGEATNEKLFF.

The gene calls are TRBV3-1 and TRBJ1-4; 8 nucleotides match TRBD1. V gave up 4 bases and J gave up 3 bases; unmatched junction bases: 10. The germline V gene has CDR1 LGHDT and CDR2 YNNKEL (reference sequence). This CDR3 is 17 amino acids long. In nucleotides, the CDR3 is TGTGCCAGCAGCCGTAGACAGGGGCGGAAGGCTAATGAAAAACTGTTTTTT. Its translation is CASSRRQGRKANEKLFF.

This clonotype came up many times. V usage is TRBV10-2 and J usage is TRBJ2-3; TRBD2 matches at 11 bases. Germline-derived CDR1 and CDR2 are WSHSY and SAAADI. Trimming at V came to 6 bases and at J to 3 bases, leaving 17 bases not matched to a gene. CDR3 length: 19 amino acids. The CDR3 bases are TGCGCCAGCAGCGAAGGTCTCGGGCTAGCGGGAGGCCTAACAGATACGCAGTATTTT. Protein product: CASSEGLGLAGGLTDTQYF.

The table lists this clonotype with many counts. The gene calls are TRBV29-1 and TRBJ2-5; 9 nucleotides match TRBD1. Germline V gives CDR1 SQVTM, CDR2 ANQGSEA. V lost 6 bases, J lost 1 base, and 3 bases stayed unmatched. The CDR3 loop spans 13 amino acids. The CDR3: CSVRDRAQETQYF. The CDR3 nucleotides are TGCAGCGTGAGGGACAGGGCCCAAGAGACCCAGTACTTC. The full variable domain, rest sourced from reference TRBV29-1 and TRBJ2-5, is SAVISQKPSRDICQRGTSLTIQCQVDSQVTMMFWYRQQPGQSLTLIATANQGSEATYESGFVIDKFPISRPNLTFSTLTVSNMSPEDSSIYLCSVRDRAQETQYFGPGTRLLVL.

This clonotype was counted between two and nine times. The chain is built from TRBV20-1 and TRBJ2-7; 12 nucleotides align to TRBD2. With V trimmed by 4 bases and J by 1 base, 5 bases remained unmatched. The length of the CDR3 is 15 residues. Germline CDR1 and CDR2: DFQATT and SNEGSKA (reference sequence). CDR3 nucleotides: TGCAGTGCTAACCGCCTAGCGGGAGGGTCCTACGAGCAGTACTTC. Translating it yields CSANRLAGGSYEQYF.

This clonotype was recorded many times. The chain carries TRBV28 and TRBJ1-2; D gene uncertain. This CDR3 region has 15 residues. Between the trimmed V and J ends, which lost 4 bases and 4 bases, there was a span of 16 bases. Germline V lookup: CDR1 MDHEN, CDR2 SYDVKM. Written as DNA, the CDR3 is TGTGCCAGCAGTTCCCCGCCGGTCGGAAGCTATGGCTACACCTTC. It translates to CASSSPPVGSYGYTF.

This clonotype was counted between two and nine times. The chain couples TRBV10-2 to TRBJ2-2; D gene ambiguous. Germline V CDR1 and CDR2: WSHSY, SAAADI. The CDR3 runs to 14 residues. Trimming removed 3 bases at V and 2 bases at J, with 7 bases between. This CDR3 is CASSESENTGELFF. The CDR3 DNA reads TGCGCCAGCAGTGAATCAGAAAACACCGGGGAGCTGTTTTTT.

A word on this clonotype: This could be a read error, since a much larger clone is one nucleotide away. The rearrangement uses TRBV20-1 and TRBJ2-5; 8 bases agree with TRBD2. The CDR3 runs to 14 residues. Germline CDR1 is DFQATT and CDR2 is SNEGSKA (reference sequence). CDR3 in amino acids: CSAEAGDGQETRYF. The DNA for the CDR3 is TGCAGTGCTGAAGCGGGAGATGGCCAAGAGACCCGGTACTTC.

This clonotype was seen ten or more times. The chain has TRBV4-3 and TRBJ2-5; tentative D call: TRBD2 (6 bases). Trimming cost V 1 base and J 4 bases, with 13 bases left between them. CDR1 and CDR2 from the germline V gene are LGHNA and YSLEER. The CDR3 totals 15 residues. CDR3 sequence reads: CASSQGTGVRETQYF. In DNA, the CDR3 is TGCGCCAGCAGCCAAGGAACGGGGGTCCGAGAGACCCAGTACTTC.

The V gene is TRBV5-5, the J gene TRBJ2-7; D is perhaps TRBD1 or TRBD2 (5 bases each). With 4 bases removed from V and 3 bases from J, the gap between germline ends came to 20 bases. CDR1 and CDR2 from the germline V gene are SGHKS and YYEKEE (reference sequence). CDR3 length: 16 amino acids. The CDR3 region has the DNA TGTGCCAGCAGCGAGGGATGGGGGTTACTAGGCTACGAGCAGTACTTC. Residues: CASSEGWGLLGYEQYF.

V is TRBV20-1 and J is TRBJ2-3; 10 bases are shared with TRBD1. Germline CDR1 is DFQATT and CDR2 is SNEGSKA (reference sequence). The ends lost 0 bases at V and 5 bases at J; junction bases unmatched: 2. This CDR3 is built from 14 residues. The CDR3 DNA is TGCAGTGCTAGAGAGGGACAGGGGTTAGATACGCAGTATTTT. Translating it yields CSAREGQGLDTQYF.

This clonotype turned up a few times. The chain is built from TRBV28 and TRBJ2-4, with TRBD1 as a possible D gene (6 bases). The CDR3 loop spans 12 amino acids. From germline, CDR1 is MDHEN and CDR2 SYDVKM. V was pared by 6 bases and J by 13 bases, with 16 bases between. The CDR3: CASRSTGLEQYF. CDR3 bases: TGTGCCAGCAGAAGCACAGGGCTAGAGCAGTACTTC.

This clonotype occurred a few times. The chain links TRBV7-2 to TRBJ2-1; 7 bases line up with TRBD1. Germline CDR1 and CDR2: SGHTA and FQGNSA. The V segment lost 4 bases and the J segment 0 bases; nucleotides outside the gene matches: 9. The CDR3 length is 17 residues. The CDR3, as DNA: TGTGCCAGCAGCTCGCGCATGACAGGGAGCTCCTACAATGAGCAGTTCTTC. Residues: CASSSRMTGSSYNEQFF.

V is TRBV10-3 and J is TRBJ1-1; 7 positions match TRBD1. This CDR3 is built from 14 residues. From germline, CDR1 is ENHRY and CDR2 SYGVKD. V was pared by 6 bases and J by 4 bases, with 8 bases of the junction left unmatched. The CDR3 DNA is TGTGCCATCAGCGTAGACAGGGAGAGCACTGAAGCTTTCTTT. Its translation: CAISVDRESTEAFF.

This clonotype was observed a few times. The chain carries TRBV6-2 or TRBV6-3 and TRBJ2-5; D possibly corresponds to TRBD2 (5 bases). The J call may be mistaken, given a closer DNA end match to TRBJ2-7. The CDR3 is 12 residues long. Germline V CDR1 and CDR2: MNHEY, SVGEGT. This chain's CDR3 is CASRRATHEQYF. The CDR3 bases are TGTGCCAGCAGGCGGGCGACCCACGAGCAGTACTTC.

This clonotype has a count of ten or more. The J gene is TRBJ2-7, the V gene TRBV5-1; D unclear. CDR3 length: 13 residues. Germline lookup yields CDR1 SGHRS and CDR2 YFSETQ. The germline V and J ends were trimmed by 2 bases and 1 base, with 7 bases remaining between them. The CDR3: CASSFGKSYEQYF. The CDR3 nucleotides read TGCGCCAGCAGCTTCGGAAAGTCCTACGAGCAGTACTTC.

This clonotype was seen only a few times. V gene TRBV4-1 combines with J gene TRBJ2-3; 7 bases are shared with TRBD2. The germline CDR1 and CDR2 sequences are MGHRA and YSYEKL. This CDR3 region has 16 residues. V was clipped by 1 base and J by 0 bases; unmatched bases: 4. CDR3 nucleotides: TGCGCCAGCAGCCAAGTATGGGGGGGGAGCACAGATACGCAGTATTTT. Protein sequence: CASSQVWGGSTDTQYF.

V usage is TRBV29-1 and J usage is TRBJ1-2; TRBD1 matches at 7 bases. The CDR3 is 14 residues long. J gave up 0 bases and V 2 bases, and 3 bases lay outside the gene matches. Germline-derived CDR1 and CDR2 are SQVTM and ANQGSEA. This CDR3 reads CSVELTGTNYGYTF. Written as DNA, the CDR3 is TGCAGCGTTGAACTGACAGGGACTAACTATGGCTACACCTTC.

On this clonotype itself: Sequence at one end of the junction differs from germline and may be a read error. The V call is TRBV6-5, the J call TRBJ1-2; 9 positions agree with TRBD1. CDR3 size: 13 residues. Germline V lookup: CDR1 MNHEY, CDR2 SVGAGI. The CDR3 bases are TGTGCCAGCAGTGGGGACAGGGAGTATGTCTACACCTTC. It yields the protein CASSGDREYVYTF.

DNA of the CDR3: TGCGCCAGCAGCCAAGATTCCAGCTCCACAGATACGCAGTATTTT. It yields the protein CASSQDSSSTDTQYF. The chain uses TRBV4-3 and TRBJ2-3; D is uncertain. In germline, CDR1 is LGHNA, CDR2 YSLEER. V was cut by 0 bases and J by 2 bases, with 9 bases left in between. This CDR3 contains 15 residues.

This clonotype was detected a few times. This chain joins TRBV7-2 and TRBJ2-7; TRBD1 is a possible D gene (6 bases). V lost 4 bases and J 5 bases, leaving 12 bases between the germline ends. CDR1 is SGHTA and CDR2 is FQGNSA in the germline V gene. This CDR3 has 13 residues. CDR3 coding DNA: TGTGCCAGCAGCTACTACAGGGCCCACGAGCAGTACTTC. It specifies CASSYYRAHEQYF.

Only a few counts were recorded for this clonotype. This chain links TRBV12-3 or TRBV12-4 with TRBJ2-2, with 8 positions matching TRBD2. The CDR3 has 15 residues. J gave up 6 bases and V 6 bases, and 9 bases lay outside the gene matches. For the CDR3, the DNA is TGTGCCAGCAGCCCGACTAGCGCCGTCGCCGGGGAGCTGTTTTTT. As protein: CASSPTSAVAGELFF.

The chain employs TRBV5-1 and TRBJ1-2; the match to TRBD1 covers 7 bases. The CDR3 covers 15 residues. Germline V lookup: CDR1 SGHRS, CDR2 YFSETQ. V shed 1 base and J 6 bases; nucleotides not matched to a gene: 9. The CDR3 reads CASSLTGTDGDGYTF. The CDR3, as DNA: TGCGCCAGCAGCTTGACCGGGACAGATGGGGATGGCTACACCTTC.